This T cell receptor beta chain was found in a study of breast tumors, draining lymph nodes, adjacent tissues. The CDR3 has 17 residues. V was clipped by 4 bases and J by 7 bases, with 24 bases between them. Germline V gene lookup returns CDR1 LGHNA and CDR2 YSLEER. The lymph nodes were axillary draining lymph nodes from breast cancer patients. This clonotype was found many times. Its antigen is still unknown. Study-wide findings and caveats: Tumors had less TCR diversity than lymph nodes, more than nontumor tissue. Tumor T cell lymph node origin was a supported hypothesis, not proven. Compared with basal-like, luminal-like tumors shared significantly more repertoire with nontumor tissue. Data fit most tumor T cells coming from lymph node, expanding in tumor.

MiXCR, applied by TCRdb to the multiplex PCR reads, yields one record per CDR3 protein. Among roughly 80,000 distinct CDR3 sequences listed, approximately 19% were seen once. Sequenced material: axillary lymph node tissue. The chain combines TRBV4-3 with TRBJ2-3; tentatively, D is TRBD2 (5 bases). The origin of this receptor is a female donor with breast cancer. Some clones in this sample may be carry-over from other donors' samples. CDR3 sequence reads: CASSPRGISASLNTQYF. CDR3 nucleotides: TGCGCCAGCAGCCCCCGGGGAATTAGCGCCTCTCTGAATACGCAGTATTTT.